This T cell receptor beta chain was profiled in a study of blood T cells in healthy people across ages. This clonotype was observed a few times. With a J-beta primer mix and a sample-barcoded 5' primer, a second PCR ran about 7 to 11 cycles. From the 5' RACE reads, TCRdb called clonotypes with MiXCR, one entry per CDR3 protein. The sample has hundreds of thousands of distinct CDR3 sequences; under 30% are singletons. CDR3 size: 16 residues. CDR1 and CDR2 (germline): LGHDT, YNNKEL (reference sequence). Trimming removed 4 bases from V and 2 bases from J, with 12 bases in between. These data also formed part of another study, on T cells of mothers and their children.

This chain links TRBV3-1 with TRBJ2-6; weak D call: TRBD2 (5 bases). The clonotype was recovered from a boy between 10 and 17 years old in good health. The sample consisted of blood. The CDR3 is CASSPNSGAGANVLTF. The CDR3 nucleotides are TGTGCCAGCAGCCCGAACTCCGGGGCTGGGGCCAACGTCCTGACTTTC.